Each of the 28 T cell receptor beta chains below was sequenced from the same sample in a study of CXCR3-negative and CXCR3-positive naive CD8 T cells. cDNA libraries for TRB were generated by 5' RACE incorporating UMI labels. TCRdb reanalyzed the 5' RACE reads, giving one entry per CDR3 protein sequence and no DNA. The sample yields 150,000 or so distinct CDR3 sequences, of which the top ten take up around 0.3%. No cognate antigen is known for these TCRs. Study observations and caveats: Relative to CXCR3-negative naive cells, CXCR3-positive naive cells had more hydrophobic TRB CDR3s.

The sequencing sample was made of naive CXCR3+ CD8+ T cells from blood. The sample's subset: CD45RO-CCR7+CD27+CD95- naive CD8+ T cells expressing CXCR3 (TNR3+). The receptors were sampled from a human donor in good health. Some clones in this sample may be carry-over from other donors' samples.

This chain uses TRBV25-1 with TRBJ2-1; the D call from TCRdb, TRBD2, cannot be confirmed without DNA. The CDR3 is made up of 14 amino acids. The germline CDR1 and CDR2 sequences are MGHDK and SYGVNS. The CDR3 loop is CASSASGTYNEQFF.

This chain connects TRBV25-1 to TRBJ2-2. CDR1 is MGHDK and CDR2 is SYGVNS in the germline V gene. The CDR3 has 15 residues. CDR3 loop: CASSEGNANTGELFF. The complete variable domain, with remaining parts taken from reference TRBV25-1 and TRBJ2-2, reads EADIYQTPRYLVIGTGKKITLECSQTMGHDKMYWYQQDPGMELHLIHYSYGVNSTEKGDLSSESTVSRIRTEHFPLTLESARPSHTSQYLCASSEGNANTGELFFGEGSRLTVL.

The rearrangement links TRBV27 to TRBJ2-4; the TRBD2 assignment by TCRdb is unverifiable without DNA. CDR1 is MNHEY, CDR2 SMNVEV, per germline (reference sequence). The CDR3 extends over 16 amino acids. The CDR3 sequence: CASSSLAGLAKNIQYF.

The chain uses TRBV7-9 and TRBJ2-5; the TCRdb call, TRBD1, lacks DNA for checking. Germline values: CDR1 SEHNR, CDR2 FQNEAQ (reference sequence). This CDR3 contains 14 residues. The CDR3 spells CASTSPGGMETQYF.

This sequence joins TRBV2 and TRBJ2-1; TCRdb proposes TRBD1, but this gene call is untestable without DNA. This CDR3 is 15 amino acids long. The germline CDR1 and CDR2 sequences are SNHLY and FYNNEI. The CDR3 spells CASSPRDRVYNEQFF.

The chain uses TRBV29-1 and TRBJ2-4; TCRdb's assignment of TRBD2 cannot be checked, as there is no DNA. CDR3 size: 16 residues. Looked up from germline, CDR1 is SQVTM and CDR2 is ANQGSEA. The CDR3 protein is CSVDGLAGRAKNIQYF.

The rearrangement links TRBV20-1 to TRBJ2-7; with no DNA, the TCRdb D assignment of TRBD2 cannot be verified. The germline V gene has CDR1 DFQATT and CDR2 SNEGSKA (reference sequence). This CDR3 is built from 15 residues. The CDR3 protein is CSARELLAGDYEQYF.

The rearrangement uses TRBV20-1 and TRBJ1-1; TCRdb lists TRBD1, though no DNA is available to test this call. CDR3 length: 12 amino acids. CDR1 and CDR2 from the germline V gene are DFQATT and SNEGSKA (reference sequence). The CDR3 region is CSARGGDAEAFF.

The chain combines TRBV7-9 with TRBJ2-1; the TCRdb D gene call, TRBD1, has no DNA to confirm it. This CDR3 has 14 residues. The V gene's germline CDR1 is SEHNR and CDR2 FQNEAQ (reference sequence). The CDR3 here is CASSLGTGDFEQFF.

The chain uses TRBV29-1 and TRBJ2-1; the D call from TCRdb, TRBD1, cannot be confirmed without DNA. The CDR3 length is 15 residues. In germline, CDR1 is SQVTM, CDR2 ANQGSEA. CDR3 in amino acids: CSVMGHLSSYNEQFF.

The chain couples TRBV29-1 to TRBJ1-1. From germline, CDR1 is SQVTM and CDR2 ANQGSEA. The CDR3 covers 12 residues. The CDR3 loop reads CSVGVMNTEAFF.

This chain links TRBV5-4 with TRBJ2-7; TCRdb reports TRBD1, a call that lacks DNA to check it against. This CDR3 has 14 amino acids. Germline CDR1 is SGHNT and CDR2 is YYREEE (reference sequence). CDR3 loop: CASRTFAGPYEQYF.

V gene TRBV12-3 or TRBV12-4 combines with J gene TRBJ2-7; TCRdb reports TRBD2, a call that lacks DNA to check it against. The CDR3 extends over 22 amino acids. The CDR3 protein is CASSFNFRGLAGVGPSSDEQYF.

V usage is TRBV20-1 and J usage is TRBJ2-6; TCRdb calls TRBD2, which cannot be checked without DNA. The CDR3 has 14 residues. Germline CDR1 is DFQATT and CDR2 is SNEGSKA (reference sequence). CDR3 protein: CSARREAGANVLTF.

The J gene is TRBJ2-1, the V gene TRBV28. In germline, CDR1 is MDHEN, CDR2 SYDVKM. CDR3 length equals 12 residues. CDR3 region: CASSLLSREQFF.

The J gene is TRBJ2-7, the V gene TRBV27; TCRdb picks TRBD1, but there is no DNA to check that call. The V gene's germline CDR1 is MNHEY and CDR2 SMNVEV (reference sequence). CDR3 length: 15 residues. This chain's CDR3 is CASRNRVRGYYEQYF.

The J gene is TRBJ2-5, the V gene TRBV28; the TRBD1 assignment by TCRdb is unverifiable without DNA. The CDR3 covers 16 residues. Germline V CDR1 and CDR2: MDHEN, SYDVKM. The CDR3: CASSSGTGGTRETQYF.

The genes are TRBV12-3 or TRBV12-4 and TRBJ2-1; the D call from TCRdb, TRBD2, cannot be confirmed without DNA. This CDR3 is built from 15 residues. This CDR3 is CASSPTPTSGNEQFF.

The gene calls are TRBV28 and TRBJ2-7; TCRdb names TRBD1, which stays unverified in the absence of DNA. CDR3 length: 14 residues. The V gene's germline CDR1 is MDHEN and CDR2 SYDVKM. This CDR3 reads CASSLGRLLYEQYF.

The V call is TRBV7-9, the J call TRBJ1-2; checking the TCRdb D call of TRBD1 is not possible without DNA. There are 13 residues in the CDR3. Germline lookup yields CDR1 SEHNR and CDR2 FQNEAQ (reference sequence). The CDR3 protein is CASSLKGAFGYTF.

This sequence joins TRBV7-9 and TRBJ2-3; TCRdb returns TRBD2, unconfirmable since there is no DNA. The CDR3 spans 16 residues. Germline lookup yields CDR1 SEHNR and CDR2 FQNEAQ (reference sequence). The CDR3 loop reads CASSLPSAGSTDTQYF.

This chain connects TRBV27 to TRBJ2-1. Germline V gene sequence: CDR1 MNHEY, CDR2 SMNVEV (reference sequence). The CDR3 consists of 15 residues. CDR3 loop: CASSFVWGFRNEQFF.

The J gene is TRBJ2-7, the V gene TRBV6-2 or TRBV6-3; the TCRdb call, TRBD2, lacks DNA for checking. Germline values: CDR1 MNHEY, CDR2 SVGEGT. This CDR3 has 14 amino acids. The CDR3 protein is CASSTGTSFHEQYF.

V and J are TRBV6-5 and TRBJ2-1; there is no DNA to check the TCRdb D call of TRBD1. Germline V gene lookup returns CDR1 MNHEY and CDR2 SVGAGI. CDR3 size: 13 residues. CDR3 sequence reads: CASGWGPYNEQFF.

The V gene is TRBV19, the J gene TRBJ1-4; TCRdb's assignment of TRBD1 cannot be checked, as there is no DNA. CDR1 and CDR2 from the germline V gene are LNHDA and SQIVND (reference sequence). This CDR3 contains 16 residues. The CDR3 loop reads CATSSRGDRPNEKLFF. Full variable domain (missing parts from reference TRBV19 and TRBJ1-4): DGGITQSPKYLFRKEGQNVTLSCEQNLNHDAMYWYRQDPGQGLRLIYYSQIVNDFQKGDIAEGYSVSREKKESFPLTVTSAQKNPTAFYLCATSSRGDRPNEKLFFGSGTQLSVL.

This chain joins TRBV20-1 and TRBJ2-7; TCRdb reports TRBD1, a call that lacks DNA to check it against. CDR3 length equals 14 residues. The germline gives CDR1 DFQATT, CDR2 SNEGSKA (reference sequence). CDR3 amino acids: CSAPGAGDVLEQYF.

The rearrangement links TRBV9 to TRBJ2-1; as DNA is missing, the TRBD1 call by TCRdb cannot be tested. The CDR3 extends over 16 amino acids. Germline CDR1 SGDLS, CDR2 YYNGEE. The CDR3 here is CASSVAEGGVYNEQFF.

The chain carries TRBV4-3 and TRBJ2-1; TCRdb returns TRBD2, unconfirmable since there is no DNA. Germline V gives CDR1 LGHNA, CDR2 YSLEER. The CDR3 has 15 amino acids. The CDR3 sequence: CASSHGTSEYNEQFF.